Listed below are T cell receptor beta chains from one sample, sequenced in a study of shared clonotypes between healthy human individuals. Profiled with immunoSEQ multiplex PCR; TCRdb holds only in-frame clones, not every one. The repertoire consists of about 320,000 clones, with around nine tenths occurring once and the leading ten covering about a sixth. Sequenced: memory CD8+ T cells sorted from blood. All receptors come from a man aged 18 to 30 in good health. Each CDR3 is given with its conserved first and last residue. D genes are given only for firm matches.

TRBJ2-1 TRBD2 TRBV2 CAIRYQLAGAGNEQFF
TRBJ2-5 - TRBV28 CASSLVAGFEETQYF
TRBJ2-1 TRBD2 TRBV7-9 CASSSLAGTYNEQFF
TRBJ1-5 - TRBV27 CASSLSDGNQPQHF
TRBJ1-1 TRBD1 TRBV5-6 CASSLGTGAEAFF
TRBJ2-7 - TRBV28 CASSLWQGSYEQYF
TRBJ2-7 - TRBV7-6 CASSLGTVTYEQYF
TRBJ1-6 TRBD1 TRBV15 CATSHRVGTGLISPLHF
TRBJ1-1 - TRBV7-9 CASSHLPTEMNTEAFF
TRBJ2-1 TRBD2 TRBV4-1 CASSQDMTSGIFDEQFF
TRBJ2-5 - TRBV11-2 CASSLVGTPGETQYF
TRBJ2-7 TRBD1 TRBV5-6 CASSGQGRSYEQYF
TRBJ1-1 - TRBV19 CATGSGHTEAFF
TRBJ2-2 - TRBV27 CASSFQNAGELFF
TRBJ2-3 - TRBV2 CASGGSVGMEGDSTDTQYF
TRBJ2-7 - TRBV13 CASSRDFSYEQYF
TRBJ2-5 - TRBV7-9 CASSSMSETQYF
TRBJ2-7 - TRBV5-4 CASSHGQTYEQYF
TRBJ2-2 TRBD2 TRBV9 CASSVGSGTSGSPPNTGELFF
TRBJ2-7 - TRBV4-1 CASSQANEPTMLGEQYF
TRBJ2-5 TRBD1 TRBV7-6 CASSSLRGRQTQYF
TRBJ1-2 TRBD1 TRBV5-4 CASSSRGDYGYTF
TRBJ2-3 TRBD1 TRBV5-1 CASSRNRGPTDTQYF
TRBJ2-7 - TRBV29-1 CSVATVESGVYEQYF
TRBJ2-7 - TRBV7-2 CASSLARVANSYEQYF
TRBJ2-7 - TRBV27 CATSWGYEQYF
TRBJ1-6 - TRBV19 CASAGMAPPLHF
TRBJ1-1 - TRBV25-1 CASSEREGLNTEAFF
TRBJ1-5 - TRBV27 CASSLTGLNQPQHF
TRBJ2-7 - TRBV5-1 CASRGLVQGAYEQYF
TRBJ2-7 - TRBV28 CASSLRGPSPYEQYF
TRBJ1-5 - TRBV4-1 CASSPLRGDNQPQHF
TRBJ1-3 - TRBV5-1 CASSLAAGSSGNTIYF
TRBJ2-3 TRBD2 TRBV28 CASSSSSGLAKTDTQYF
TRBJ2-7 - TRBV5-6 CASSLWGEIPYEQYF